The subject of this entry is one T cell receptor beta chain. Its target is not known. TCRdb re-called the 5' RACE reads through MiXCR, storing one row per CDR3 protein. The sample records some 340,000 distinct CDR3 sequences, approximately 15% being singletons. The sample is drawn from a study of CD8 T cells in ankylosing spondylitis. The germline CDR1 and CDR2 sequences are LGHDT and YNNKEL (reference sequence). The CDR3 runs 16 residues. Trimming took off 0 bases at V and 0 bases at J, with 9 bases between the two ends. Whole-study findings and limits: Disease-linked clones reportedly showed significant enrichment in matched ankylosing spondylitis synovial fluid.

The rearrangement joins TRBV3-1 to TRBJ2-1; D may be TRBD2 (5 bases). The TCR comes from a male donor with ankylosing spondylitis or in good health (not recorded which). The sequenced sample was blood, either unsorted or a sorted T cell fraction (not recorded which). CDR3 nucleotides: TGTGCCAGCAGCCAAGAAGCGGTAGTCTCCTACAATGAGCAGTTCTTC. Encoded protein: CASSQEAVVSYNEQFF.